Listed here are 18 T cell receptor beta chains from one sample, sequenced in a study of cytomegalovirus exposure and HLA in healthy donors. 13 Jbeta primers and 60 Vbeta primers were used for the PCR. This table comes from immunoSEQ multiplex PCR, and its TCRdb copy is limited to in-frame clones, with some not included. The sample includes over 100,000 clones, less than 70% seen only once; the top ten take 4.5% to 5.5%. The material sequenced was PBMCs. The receptor set was obtained from a woman aged 65 to 85 in good health and CMV-seropositive.

This rearrangement joins TRBV4-3 to TRBJ2-7; the D gene is possibly TRBD1 (8 bases). CDR1 LGHNA and CDR2 YSLEER come from the germline V gene. The CDR3 totals 16 residues. V lost 0 bases and J 5 bases, leaving 17 bases between the germline ends. CDR3: CASSQEGGAGGNEQYF. The CDR3 region has the DNA TGCGCCAGCAGCCAAGAAGGGGGGGCAGGGGGCAACGAGCAGTACTTC.

The chain recombines TRBV6-1 with TRBJ1-2; the match to TRBD1 covers 7 bases. Germline lookup yields CDR1 MNHNS and CDR2 SASEGT. The CDR3 is 14 residues long. Trimming cost V 4 bases and J 5 bases; bases outside gene matches: 7. The CDR3 loop is CASSVETGLYGYTF. The DNA for the CDR3 is TGTGCCAGCAGTGTTGAGACAGGGCTTTATGGCTACACCTTC.

Concerning this clone: One end of the junction fails to match germline, which may point to a read error. The chain is built from TRBV6-5 and TRBJ2-1, with 9 bases aligning to TRBD2. Germline V gene lookup returns CDR1 MNHEY and CDR2 SVGAGI. The CDR3 is 16 amino acids. The CDR3 DNA sequence: TGTGCCAGCGGTTACGGACTAAGAGCGGGGGGAGGTGAGCAGTTCTTC. Encoded protein: CASGYGLRAGGGEQFF.

This chain links TRBV7-2 with TRBJ1-5; D is perhaps TRBD1 (6 bases). The V end was cut by 7 bases, the J end by 1 base, with 17 bases between. Germline-derived CDR1 and CDR2 are SGHTA and FQGNSA. This CDR3 contains 16 residues. CDR3 coding DNA: TGTGCCAGCATCCCCGCCCGGGGACAAAGCAATCAGCCCCAGCATTTT. This encodes CASIPARGQSNQPQHF. Full variable domain (rest looked up from reference TRBV7-2 and TRBJ1-5): GAGVSQSPSNKVTEKGKDVELRCDPISGHTALYWYRQSLGQGLEFLIYFQGNSAPDKSGLPSDRFSAERTGGSVSTLTIQRTQQEDSAVYLCASIPARGQSNQPQHFGDGTRLSIL.

This sequence joins TRBV2 and TRBJ1-1; the match to TRBD1 covers 7 bases. The CDR3 spans 13 residues. Germline CDR1 and CDR2: SNHLY and FYNNEI. With V trimmed by 10 bases and J by 2 bases, 7 bases remained unmatched. The CDR3, as DNA: TGTGCCACCAAAGACAGGGACAACACTGAAGCTTTCTTT. Its protein is CATKDRDNTEAFF.

The chain combines TRBV11-2 with TRBJ2-7; TRBD2 is a possible D gene (5 bases). Trimming shortened V by 1 base and J by 2 bases, and 9 bases separated the two germline ends. Germline CDR1 is SGHAT and CDR2 is FQNNGV. CDR3 size: 14 residues. CDR3 coding DNA: TGTGCCAGCAGCTTAGCGGCGGGCCCCTACGAGCAGTACTTC. This encodes CASSLAAGPYEQYF.

J is TRBJ2-5 and V is TRBV30; TRBD1 agrees at 7 bases. CDR3 size: 12 residues. The V gene end was trimmed by 5 bases and the J gene end by 4 bases; junction bases not matched to a gene: 4. CDR1 and CDR2 from the germline V gene are GTSNPN and SVGIG (reference sequence). CDR3 DNA sequence: TGTGCCTGGGAGAGGGGGCGAGAGACCCAGTACTTC. Translated, it gives CAWERGRETQYF.

The chain combines TRBV15 with TRBJ2-5, with 7 bases fitting TRBD2. This CDR3 region has 15 residues. Germline CDR1 LNHNV, CDR2 YYDKDF (reference sequence). V trimming: 3 bases; J trimming: 4 bases; junction bases outside the gene matches: 8. CDR3 region: CATSSSGLIRETQYF. The CDR3 DNA reads TGTGCCACCAGCAGTAGCGGGCTCATTAGAGAGACCCAGTACTTC. Drawing the rest from reference TRBV15 and TRBJ2-5, the complete variable domain is DAMVIQNPRYQVTQFGKPVTLSCSQTLNHNVMYWYQQKSSQAPKLLFHYYDKDFNNEADTPDNFQSRRPNTSFCFLDIRSPGLGDTAMYLCATSSSGLIRETQYFGPGTRLLVL.

The rearrangement links TRBV7-6 to TRBJ1-1; maybe TRBD1 (6 bases). Germline V gene sequence: CDR1 SGHVS, CDR2 FNYEAQ. Deletions cut 2 bases from V and 1 base from J, with 8 bases between. The CDR3 length is 14 residues. CDR3: CASSLSGQNTEAFF. The DNA for the CDR3 is TGTGCCAGCAGCTTATCGGGACAGAACACTGAAGCTTTCTTT.

The chain has TRBV27 and TRBJ2-3; possibly TRBD2 for D (5 bases). Trimming shortened V by 7 bases and J by 0 bases, and 14 bases separated the two germline ends. Germline CDR1 and CDR2: MNHEY and SMNVEV (reference sequence). There are 15 residues in the CDR3. The CDR3 sequence: CASTSWRTSTDTQYF. CDR3 nucleotide sequence: TGTGCCAGCACCTCCTGGAGGACTAGCACAGATACGCAGTATTTT.

This rearrangement joins TRBV13 to TRBJ2-5; 7 bases align to TRBD2. The CDR3 sequence is 13 residues long. Trimming cost V 8 bases and J 9 bases; bases outside gene matches: 12. The germline CDR1 and CDR2 sequences are PRHDT and FYEKMQ (reference sequence). The CDR3 spells CASATSAGGSQYF. The CDR3 region has the DNA TGTGCCAGCGCCACTAGCGCGGGTGGGTCCCAGTACTTC.

This clone was seen more than once but under ten times. This sequence joins TRBV30 and TRBJ1-6; TRBD1 aligns across 7 bases. Germline assignment: CDR1 GTSNPN and CDR2 SVGIG (reference sequence). This CDR3 is 15 amino acids long. J gave up 3 bases and V 2 bases, and 4 bases lay outside the gene matches. The CDR3 sequence: CAWSKDRFYNSPLHF. The CDR3 DNA is TGTGCCTGGAGTAAGGACAGGTTCTATAATTCACCCCTCCACTTT.

This clone was seen a few times. V and J are TRBV30 and TRBJ1-5; 7 nucleotides align to TRBD1. V shed 0 bases, J shed 8 bases, and the junction held 10 bases outside the gene matches. Germline loops: CDR1 GTSNPN, CDR2 SVGIG (reference sequence). CDR3 size: 15 residues. The CDR3 reads CAWSVRGRGSEPQHF. CDR3 coding DNA: TGTGCCTGGAGTGTACGGGGCAGGGGGAGTGAGCCCCAGCATTTT. The full variable domain, its missing parts supplied by reference TRBV30 and TRBJ1-5, is SQTIHQWPATLVQPVGSPLSLECTVEGTSNPNLYWYRQAAGRGLQLLFYSVGIGQISSEVPQNLSASRPQDRQFILSSKKLLLSDSGFYLCAWSVRGRGSEPQHFGDGTRLSIL.

The gene calls are TRBV4-2 and TRBJ2-7; D unresolved. This CDR3 is built from 15 residues. CDR1 and CDR2 from the germline V gene are LGHNA and YNFKEQ. Deletions cut 0 bases from V and 0 bases from J, with 9 bases between. The CDR3: CASSQDVTDSYEQYF. The CDR3 region has the DNA TGTGCCAGCAGCCAAGATGTGACTGACTCCTACGAGCAGTACTTC.

The V call is TRBV2, the J call TRBJ1-4; D might be TRBD1 (5 bases). Germline V gene data show CDR1 as SNHLY and CDR2 as FYNNEI. The V and J ends lost 5 bases and 4 bases respectively, with 14 bases between them. This CDR3 region has 15 residues. The chain's CDR3 is CASSTPGDLNEKLFF. The CDR3 bases are TGTGCCAGCAGTACCCCGGGGGATCTTAATGAAAAACTGTTTTTT.

Here the CDR3 reads CASSQGAEARGIYGYTF. In nucleotides, the CDR3 is TGTGCCAGCAGCCAAGGGGCGGAGGCGCGGGGGATTTATGGCTACACCTTC. J is TRBJ1-2 and V is TRBV4-2; tentatively, D is TRBD1 (5 bases). CDR1 and CDR2 (germline): LGHNA, YNFKEQ. V was clipped by 1 base and J by 5 bases, with 20 bases between them. The CDR3 spans 17 residues.

The rearrangement joins TRBV30 to TRBJ2-3; 11 bases agree with TRBD2. Germline-derived CDR1 and CDR2 are GTSNPN and SVGIG (reference sequence). CDR3 size: 14 residues. V lost 3 bases and J lost 1; bases outside the gene matches: 0. The DNA for the CDR3 is TGTGCCTGGAGGACTAGCGGGGGCACAGATACGCAGTATTTT. It yields the protein CAWRTSGGTDTQYF.

The rearrangement uses TRBV9 and TRBJ2-3; a possible D gene is TRBD1 (6 bases). The CDR3 is 15 amino acids. In germline, CDR1 is SGDLS, CDR2 YYNGEE. The germline V and J ends were trimmed by 0 bases and 2 bases, with 10 bases remaining between them. The CDR3 DNA follows: TGTGCCAGCAGCGTAGGGGCAGGGGTCACAGATACGCAGTATTTT. Protein sequence: CASSVGAGVTDTQYF. The whole variable domain, remainder taken from reference TRBV9 and TRBJ2-3, is DSGVTQTPKHLITATGQRVTLRCSPRSGDLSVYWYQQSLDQGLQFLIQYYNGEERAKGNILERFSAQQFPDLHSELNLSSLELGDSALYFCASSVGAGVTDTQYFGPGTRLTVL.